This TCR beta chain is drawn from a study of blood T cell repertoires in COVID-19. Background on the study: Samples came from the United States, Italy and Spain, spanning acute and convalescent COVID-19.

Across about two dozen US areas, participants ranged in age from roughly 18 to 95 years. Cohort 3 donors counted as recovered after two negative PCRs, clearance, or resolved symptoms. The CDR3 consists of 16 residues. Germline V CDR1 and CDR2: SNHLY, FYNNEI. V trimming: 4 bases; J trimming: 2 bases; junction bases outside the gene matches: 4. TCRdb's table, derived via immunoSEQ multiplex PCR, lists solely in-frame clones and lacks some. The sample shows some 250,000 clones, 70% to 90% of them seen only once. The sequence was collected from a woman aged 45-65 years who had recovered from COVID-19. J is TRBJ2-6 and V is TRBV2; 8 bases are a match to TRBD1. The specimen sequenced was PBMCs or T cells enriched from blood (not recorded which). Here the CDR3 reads CASSAKTGAGANVLTF. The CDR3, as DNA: TGTGCCAGCAGTGCCAAGACAGGGGCTGGGGCCAACGTCCTGACTTTC.